A single sample is the source of the 20 T cell receptor beta chains below, sequenced in a study of blood T cell repertoires in COVID-19. Produced via immunoSEQ multiplex PCR; TCRdb's table is partial and in-frame only. The repertoire includes 200,000 to 250,000 clones, 75% to 90% of them detected once, and over 3% sits in the top ten. The sample taken for sequencing was PBMCs or T cells enriched from blood (not recorded which). The source is a woman between 35 and 50 years old with acute COVID-19.

The chain employs TRBV27 and TRBJ2-5; D is uncertain. The CDR3 has 13 amino acids. The V end lost 5 bases, the J end lost 3 bases, and 10 bases lay between the germline ends. From germline, CDR1 is MNHEY and CDR2 SMNVEV (reference sequence). The CDR3, as DNA: TGTGCCAGCAGTCCTCTAATTAAAGAGACCCAGTACTTC. The encoded protein is CASSPLIKETQYF.

The chain links TRBV6-1 to TRBJ1-2; 8 bases fit TRBD1. This CDR3 is 15 amino acids long. Trimming took 6 bases from V and 6 from J; bases not matched to a gene: 12. Germline loops: CDR1 MNHNS, CDR2 SASEGT. CDR3 nucleotides: TGTGCCAGCAGGGGACGTGGACAGGGCCTGGATGGCTACACCTTC. Translation gives CASRGRGQGLDGYTF.

The CDR3 reads CASSLVGTGSEKLFF. CDR3 sequence (DNA): TGCGCCAGCAGCTTGGTGGGGACAGGTTCTGAAAAACTGTTTTTT. V is TRBV5-1 and J is TRBJ1-4; TRBD1 matches 8 bases. V dropped 0 bases and J dropped 7; count of bases not matched to a gene: 5. This CDR3 has 15 amino acids. Germline loops: CDR1 SGHRS, CDR2 YFSETQ.

This chain joins TRBV7-8 and TRBJ1-2; D is perhaps TRBD1 (6 bases). Trimming removed 1 base at V and 8 bases at J, with 11 bases between. CDR3 length: 13 residues. Germline V lookup: CDR1 SGHVS, CDR2 FQNEAQ. CDR3 in amino acids: CASSLGQALGYTF. The DNA of the CDR3 is TGTGCCAGCAGCTTAGGACAGGCCTTAGGCTACACCTTC.

The genes are TRBV4-1 and TRBJ2-3; 8 bases align to TRBD2. With V trimmed by 1 base and J by 1 base, 1 base remained unmatched. The germline gives CDR1 MGHRA, CDR2 YSYEKL. The CDR3 length is 15 residues. CDR3 DNA: TGCGCCAGCAGCCAAGTGCGGGGGGGCACAGATACGCAGTATTTT. Translating it yields CASSQVRGGTDTQYF.

The chain employs TRBV6-5 and TRBJ1-5, with TRBD1 matching 8 bases. The germline V gene encodes CDR1 MNHEY and CDR2 SVGAGI. The ends lost 5 bases at V and 5 bases at J; junction bases unmatched: 8. The CDR3 has 15 amino acids. The CDR3 nucleotides are TGTGCCAGCAGTCCGGGGACAGGAGGCTATCAGCCCCAGCATTTT. Its protein product is CASSPGTGGYQPQHF.

This chain joins TRBV7-2 and TRBJ1-2, with D maybe TRBD1 (5 bases). Germline CDR1 reads SGHTA; CDR2 reads FQGNSA. V lost 4 bases and J 4 bases, leaving 13 bases between the germline ends. The CDR3 totals 14 residues. Written as DNA, the CDR3 is TGTGCCAGCAGCTCGGGGGGGAGTGTCTATGGCTACACCTTC. Protein product: CASSSGGSVYGYTF.

The chain combines TRBV30 with TRBJ1-2, with D possibly being TRBD1 (6 bases). V lost 0 bases and J 2 bases, leaving 22 bases between the germline ends. The CDR3 is 18 residues long. CDR1 is GTSNPN and CDR2 is SVGIG in the germline V gene (reference sequence). CDR3 nucleotide sequence: TGTGCCTGGAGTGTCAGCACCGGGCGATTCACAGGGAACTATGGCTACACCTTC. It specifies CAWSVSTGRFTGNYGYTF.

This clone was seen more than once but under ten times. The chain links TRBV12-5 to TRBJ1-5; tentatively, D is TRBD1 (6 bases). CDR3 length equals 14 residues. The V end lost 7 bases, the J end lost 3 bases, and 13 bases lay between the germline ends. Germline loops: CDR1 LGHNT, CDR2 FRNRAP. CDR3 sequence reads: CASVLQGNNQPQHF. In nucleotides, the CDR3 is TGTGCTAGTGTCTTACAGGGAAACAATCAGCCCCAGCATTTT.

This chain links TRBV5-1 with TRBJ1-1; D perhaps matches TRBD1 (6 bases). The V and J ends lost 0 bases and 5 bases respectively, with 14 bases between them. The length of the CDR3 is 15 residues. Per the germline V gene, CDR1 is SGHRS and CDR2 is YFSETQ. The CDR3 sequence: CASSLDEQTGTEAFF. The CDR3 DNA follows: TGCGCCAGCAGCTTGGACGAACAGACAGGAACTGAAGCTTTCTTT.

The CDR3 reads CASKPEKYSNQPQHF. The CDR3 DNA reads as TGTGCCAGCAAGCCCGAAAAATATAGCAATCAGCCCCAGCATTTT. This chain links TRBV2 with TRBJ1-5, with unresolved D. From germline, CDR1 is SNHLY and CDR2 FYNNEI. Trimming shortened V by 7 bases and J by 0 bases, and 13 bases separated the two germline ends. The CDR3 runs 15 residues.

The chain links TRBV29-1 to TRBJ2-7, with D maybe TRBD2 (5 bases). CDR3 length: 13 residues. Trimming took off 4 bases at V and 0 bases at J, with 10 bases between the two ends. Germline lookup yields CDR1 SQVTM and CDR2 ANQGSEA. The CDR3 region is CSVVATSSYEQYF. The CDR3 bases are TGCAGCGTTGTCGCAACTAGCTCCTACGAGCAGTACTTC.

CDR3 region: CAIRIQGHLEPYGYTF. DNA for the CDR3: TGCGCCATCCGCATACAGGGCCATCTCGAACCTTATGGCTACACCTTC. The rearrangement links TRBV23-1 to TRBJ1-2; a possible D gene is TRBD1 (6 bases). TRBV23-1 is an open reading frame, and its role is uncertain. The CDR3 is 16 residues long. V shed 10 bases and J shed 5 bases, with 26 bases lying between them.

The V and J genes are TRBV10-3 and TRBJ2-7; a weak D match, TRBD1 (6 bases). The CDR3 loop spans 16 amino acids. Germline CDR1 and CDR2: ENHRY and SYGVKD. Trimming removed 0 bases from V and 5 bases from J, with 17 bases in between. The CDR3 DNA sequence: TGTGCCATCAGTGAGTCGGCAGGGGCCATGCCGGACGAGCAGTACGTC. Translated, it gives CAISESAGAMPDEQYV.

The rearrangement uses TRBV5-8 and TRBJ1-4; 8 nucleotides agree with TRBD1. The CDR3 loop spans 15 amino acids. The V segment lost 5 bases and the J segment 8 bases; nucleotides outside the gene matches: 11. Germline assignment: CDR1 SGHTS and CDR2 YDEGEE. The CDR3 DNA reads TGTGCCAGCAGACCGGACAGGGTAGAACGCGAAAAACTGTTTTTT. As protein: CASRPDRVEREKLFF.

The genes are TRBV5-5 and TRBJ2-1, with D possibly matching TRBD2 (6 bases). Germline V gives CDR1 SGHKS, CDR2 YYEKEE (reference sequence). This CDR3 spans 15 amino acids. V lost 3 bases to trimming and J lost 7 bases, with 17 bases between them. CDR3 loop: CASSSEGVGTNEQFF. DNA for the CDR3: TGTGCCAGCAGCTCGGAGGGAGTGGGAACGAATGAGCAGTTCTTC. The entire variable domain, with the rest obtained from reference TRBV5-5 and TRBJ2-1, is as follows: DAGVTQSPTHLIKTRGQQVTLRCSPISGHKSVSWYQQVLGQGPQFIFQYYEKEERGRGNFPDRFSARQFPNYSSELNVNALLLGDSALYLCASSSEGVGTNEQFFGPGTRLTVL.

The chain is built from TRBV25-1 and TRBJ2-4; the D is unclear. The length of the CDR3 is 13 residues. The germline CDR1 and CDR2 sequences are MGHDK and SYGVNS. Trimming took off 8 bases at V and 8 bases at J, with 16 bases between the two ends. The CDR3 is CASQDRVTDIQYF. The CDR3 region has the DNA TGTGCCAGCCAAGACCGCGTTACAGACATTCAGTACTTC. Full variable domain (missing parts from reference TRBV25-1 and TRBJ2-4): EADIYQTPRYLVIGTGKKITLECSQTMGHDKMYWYQQDPGMELHLIHYSYGVNSTEKGDLSSESTVSRIRTEHFPLTLESARPSHTSQYLCASQDRVTDIQYFGAGTRLSVL.

The DNA for the CDR3 is TGTGCCAGCAGTTCCCTCCATGGCTACACCTTC. Residues: CASSSLHGYTF. The chain couples TRBV6-5 to TRBJ1-2; D gene unclear. V shed 4 bases and J shed 6 bases, with 6 bases lying between them. CDR3 length equals 11 residues. Germline CDR1 reads MNHEY; CDR2 reads SVGAGI.

This clone is a singleton in its sample. V is TRBV7-8 and J is TRBJ1-4; 7 bases are a match to TRBD1. Trimming removed 4 bases from V and 7 bases from J; junction bases left unmatched: 9. Germline CDR1 reads SGHVS; CDR2 reads FQNEAQ. CDR3 length equals 15 residues. In DNA, the CDR3 is TGTGCCAGCAGCTCGAACAGGGGCAAAACTGAAAAACTGTTTTTT. Translating gives CASSSNRGKTEKLFF.

The CDR3 nucleotides read TGTGCCAGCTCACCAGGAGGGATTGGCACTGAAGCTTTCTTT. Translating it yields CASSPGGIGTEAFF. This chain joins TRBV18 and TRBJ1-1; the D is unclear. CDR1 KGHSH and CDR2 LQKENI come from the germline V gene. Trimming cost V 2 bases and J 4 bases, with 11 bases left between them. This CDR3 has 14 amino acids.